One sample yielded the 22 T cell receptor beta chains listed below, sequenced in a study of cytomegalovirus exposure and HLA in healthy donors. The study ran its PCR with 60 Vbeta and 13 Jbeta primers. Data came from immunoSEQ multiplex PCR; TCRdb stores just in-frame clones and leaves some out. The sample includes about 150,000 clones, around 80% of them seen just once. The material sequenced was PBMCs. These receptors all stem from a woman in her 40s in good health and CMV-seronegative.

In DNA form, the CDR3 reads TGTGCCAGCAGGGACAGCATGAACACTGAAGCTTTCTTT. This gives the protein CASRDSMNTEAFF. V and J are TRBV25-1 and TRBJ1-1; possible D gene TRBD1, 6 bases. V lost 6 bases to trimming and J lost 0 bases, with 8 bases between them. Germline CDR1 is MGHDK and CDR2 is SYGVNS. The CDR3 has 13 residues.

This clone was counted only a few times. J is TRBJ1-2 and V is TRBV6-6; D is possibly TRBD1 (6 bases). The CDR3 runs to 14 residues. Per the germline V gene, CDR1 is MNHNY and CDR2 is SVGAGI (reference sequence). V lost 3 bases, J lost 2 bases, and 10 bases lay in between. The CDR3 loop is CASSYGDNNYGYTF. CDR3 DNA: TGTGCCAGCAGTTATGGGGACAACAACTATGGCTACACCTTC.

V and J are TRBV6-5 and TRBJ1-1; D is ambiguous. Germline V gives CDR1 MNHEY, CDR2 SVGAGI. The length of the CDR3 is 15 residues. Trimming shortened V by 2 bases and J by 4 bases, and 14 bases separated the two germline ends. The CDR3 DNA follows: TGTGCCAGCAGTTACACCGGCTTGTTAGCCACTGAAGCTTTCTTT. Translation: CASSYTGLLATEAFF.

This sequence joins TRBV5-1 and TRBJ2-7; 8 positions match TRBD2. Germline lookup yields CDR1 SGHRS and CDR2 YFSETQ. The V segment lost 0 bases and the J segment 0 bases; nucleotides outside the gene matches: 11. The CDR3 has 18 residues. This CDR3 reads CASSLGSSGVMSSYEQYF. As DNA, the CDR3 is TGCGCCAGCAGCTTGGGTAGTAGCGGGGTTATGAGCTCCTACGAGCAGTACTTC.

The rearrangement uses TRBV10-1 and TRBJ1-2; 8 bases agree with TRBD1. CDR3 length equals 15 residues. CDR1 is WNHNN and CDR2 is SYGVQD in the germline V gene (reference sequence). V trimming: 10 bases; J trimming: 1 base; junction bases outside the gene matches: 11. CDR3 DNA sequence: TGCGCCAACCCAAGTCCGGGACAGGATAACTATGGCTACACCTTC. It codes for CANPSPGQDNYGYTF.

This clone has only one observation. This chain uses TRBV7-2 with TRBJ2-7; TRBD1 agrees at 8 bases. Losses at the gene ends were 1 base for V and 7 bases for J; bases not matched to a gene: 18. CDR3 length: 18 residues. The germline V gene has CDR1 SGHTA and CDR2 FQGNSA. The CDR3 reads CASSLEGSDRGRGGEQYF. CDR3 sequence (DNA): TGTGCCAGCAGCTTAGAAGGGAGTGACAGGGGAAGGGGTGGTGAGCAGTACTTC.

This clone was observed a handful of times. The chain uses TRBV10-2 and TRBJ2-3; 14 bases are shared with TRBD2. The CDR3 has 16 residues. Germline assignment: CDR1 WSHSY and CDR2 SAAADI. With V trimmed by 2 bases and J by 4 bases, 2 bases remained unmatched. The CDR3 nucleotides are TGCGCCAGCAGTGAGGGACTAGCGGGAGGTGCAGATACGCAGTATTTT. Amino acids: CASSEGLAGGADTQYF.

This chain uses TRBV2 with TRBJ2-5; D is unclear. Germline V gene sequence: CDR1 SNHLY, CDR2 FYNNEI. V lost 8 bases, J lost 4 bases, and 8 bases lay in between. The CDR3 loop spans 11 amino acids. CDR3: CASLETETQYF. CDR3 DNA sequence: TGTGCCAGCCTGGAGACAGAGACCCAGTACTTC.

The chain links TRBV6-5 to TRBJ2-1; D is possibly TRBD2 (6 bases). Trimming stripped 6 bases from V and 5 bases from J, with 17 bases between. Per the germline V gene, CDR1 is MNHEY and CDR2 is SVGAGI. CDR3 length: 15 amino acids. The CDR3 bases are TGTGCCAGCAGCCACGGACTATCGGGGGACAATGAGCAGTTCTTC. Protein: CASSHGLSGDNEQFF.

V is TRBV19 and J is TRBJ2-7; tentative D call: TRBD2 (6 bases). The CDR3 sequence is 14 residues long. CDR1 LNHDA and CDR2 SQIVND come from the germline V gene (reference sequence). V lost 5 bases to trimming and J lost 1 base, with 12 bases between them. CDR3 in amino acids: CASSPGESSYEQYF. The CDR3 DNA reads as TGTGCCAGTAGTCCGGGAGAGAGTTCCTACGAGCAGTACTTC. Full variable domain (remainder filled in from reference TRBV19 and TRBJ2-7): DGGITQSPKYLFRKEGQNVTLSCEQNLNHDAMYWYRQDPGQGLRLIYYSQIVNDFQKGDIAEGYSVSREKKESFPLTVTSAQKNPTAFYLCASSPGESSYEQYFGPGTRLTVT.

The chain is built from TRBV7-2 and TRBJ1-5; D unclear. The CDR3 is made up of 14 amino acids. The germline gives CDR1 SGHTA, CDR2 FQGNSA. V lost 1 base, J lost 5 bases, and 9 bases lay in between. The CDR3 here is CASSLGGEHQPQHF. The CDR3 DNA sequence: TGTGCCAGCAGCTTAGGGGGAGAACATCAGCCCCAGCATTTT.

The chain joins TRBV2 to TRBJ2-1; the match to TRBD1 covers 10 bases. V trimming: 4 bases; J trimming: 6 bases; junction bases outside the gene matches: 6. The CDR3 has 15 amino acids. The germline CDR1 and CDR2 sequences are SNHLY and FYNNEI. Here the CDR3 reads CASSVDRGRGNEQFF. The CDR3 DNA reads as TGTGCCAGCAGTGTTGACAGGGGGCGCGGCAATGAGCAGTTCTTC.

This clone was observed a handful of times. The chain combines TRBV27 with TRBJ1-5; possible D gene TRBD1, 5 bases. Germline-derived CDR1 and CDR2 are MNHEY and SMNVEV (reference sequence). The V and J ends lost 5 bases and 6 bases respectively, with 11 bases between them. The length of the CDR3 is 13 residues. CDR3 region: CASSSFQGQPQHF. The CDR3 bases are TGTGCCAGCAGTAGTTTCCAGGGTCAGCCCCAGCATTTT.

The chain couples TRBV10-3 to TRBJ2-5; weak D call: TRBD2 (6 bases). V dropped 4 bases and J dropped 0 bases, with 6 bases sitting between them. The CDR3 loop spans 13 amino acids. The V gene's germline CDR1 is ENHRY and CDR2 SYGVKD. This CDR3 reads CAISAGDQETQYF. CDR3 in DNA: TGTGCCATCAGTGCGGGGGACCAAGAGACCCAGTACTTC.

The chain is built from TRBV5-4 and TRBJ2-3; the D gene is possibly TRBD2 (6 bases). CDR1 and CDR2 from the germline V gene are SGHNT and YYREEE (reference sequence). Between the trimmed V and J ends, which lost 2 bases and 2 bases, there was a span of 12 bases. The CDR3 loop spans 15 amino acids. CDR3 in DNA: TGTGCCAGCAGCTTCAGGCGGGGACCCACAGATACGCAGTATTTT. Protein: CASSFRRGPTDTQYF.

This rearrangement joins TRBV5-6 to TRBJ2-1; D is unclear. CDR3 length: 12 amino acids. V gave up 5 bases and J gave up 6 bases, with 9 bases separating them. Germline V gene data show CDR1 as SGHDT and CDR2 as YYEEEE. The CDR3: CASSTVTNEQFF. CDR3 coding DNA: TGTGCCAGCAGTACAGTGACCAATGAGCAGTTCTTC.

This rearrangement joins TRBV6-5 to TRBJ1-4; no firm D call. Trimming removed 6 bases at V and 7 bases at J, with 12 bases between. The CDR3 is 13 amino acids. Looked up from germline, CDR1 is MNHEY and CDR2 is SVGAGI. Here the CDR3 DNA reads TGTGCCAGCAGCGACGCATGGAGTGAAAAACTGTTTTTT. Translation gives CASSDAWSEKLFF.

This chain uses TRBV6-4 with TRBJ1-5, with D perhaps TRBD1 (6 bases). Germline loops: CDR1 MRHNA, CDR2 SNTAGT. Between the trimmed V and J ends, which lost 5 bases and 6 bases, there was a span of 14 bases. The CDR3 sequence is 14 residues long. The chain's CDR3 is CASSLTGMGQPQHF. Here the CDR3 DNA reads TGTGCCAGCAGTTTAACAGGGATGGGTCAGCCCCAGCATTTT.

The chain couples TRBV2 to TRBJ2-5; D is possibly TRBD1 (6 bases). In germline, CDR1 is SNHLY, CDR2 FYNNEI. This CDR3 contains 15 residues. Trimming cost V 5 bases and J 3 bases, with 16 bases left between them. The CDR3: CASSLDRTLKETQYF. The CDR3 DNA reads as TGTGCCAGCAGTCTAGACAGGACCCTAAAAGAGACCCAGTACTTC.

The rearrangement uses TRBV25-1 and TRBJ1-1, with TRBD1 as a possible D gene (5 bases). The V gene lost 3 bases and the J gene lost 10 bases, with 9 bases spanning the gap. The germline CDR1 and CDR2 sequences are MGHDK and SYGVNS. This CDR3 contains 11 residues. CDR3 bases: TGTGCCAGCAGTGAGGAAGGGGCAGCTTTCTTT. As protein: CASSEEGAAFF.

The chain uses TRBV6-5 and TRBJ2-3; D ambiguous. The CDR3 is made up of 13 amino acids. The V end lost 7 bases, the J end lost 1 base, and 9 bases lay between the germline ends. The germline CDR1 and CDR2 sequences are MNHEY and SVGAGI. The DNA of the CDR3 is TGTGCCAGCAAGGAAACAGGCACAGATACGCAGTATTTT. This encodes CASKETGTDTQYF.

This chain joins TRBV28 and TRBJ2-1, with D maybe TRBD2 (5 bases). The V gene lost 6 bases and the J gene lost 3 bases, with 15 bases spanning the gap. The CDR3 runs to 15 residues. Per germline, CDR1 MDHEN and CDR2 SYDVKM. In nucleotides, the CDR3 is TGTGCCAGCAGCCCCCCCGGGGATTTCTACAATGAGCAGTTCTTC. The encoded protein is CASSPPGDFYNEQFF.